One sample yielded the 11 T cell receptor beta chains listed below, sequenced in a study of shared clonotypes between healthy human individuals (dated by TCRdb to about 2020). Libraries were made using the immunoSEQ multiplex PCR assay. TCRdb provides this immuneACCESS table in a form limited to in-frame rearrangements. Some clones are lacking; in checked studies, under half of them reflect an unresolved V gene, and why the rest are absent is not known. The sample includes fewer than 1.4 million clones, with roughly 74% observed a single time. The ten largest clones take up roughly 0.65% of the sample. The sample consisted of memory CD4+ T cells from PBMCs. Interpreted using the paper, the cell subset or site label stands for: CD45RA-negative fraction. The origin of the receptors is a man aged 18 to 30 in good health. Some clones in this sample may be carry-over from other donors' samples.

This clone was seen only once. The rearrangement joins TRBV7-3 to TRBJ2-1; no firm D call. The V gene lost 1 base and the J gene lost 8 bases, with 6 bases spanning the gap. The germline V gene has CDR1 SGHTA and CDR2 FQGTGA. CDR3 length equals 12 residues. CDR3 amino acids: CASSLIGHEQFF. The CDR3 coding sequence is TGTGCCAGCAGCTTAATAGGGCATGAGCAGTTCTTC. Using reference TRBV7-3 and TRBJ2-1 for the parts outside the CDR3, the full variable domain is GAGVSQTPSNKVTEKGKYVELRCDPISGHTALYWYRQSLGQGPEFLIYFQGTGAADDSGLPNDRFFAVRPEGSVSTLKIQRTERGDSAVYLCASSLIGHEQFFGPGTRLTVL.

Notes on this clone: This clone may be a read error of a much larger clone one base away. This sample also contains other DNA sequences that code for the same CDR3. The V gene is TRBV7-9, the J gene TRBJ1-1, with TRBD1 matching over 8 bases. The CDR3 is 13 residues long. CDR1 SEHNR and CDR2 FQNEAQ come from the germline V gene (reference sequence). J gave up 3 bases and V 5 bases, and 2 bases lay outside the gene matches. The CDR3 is CASSLTGDTEAFF. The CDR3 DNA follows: TGTGCCAGCAGCCTGACAGGGGACACTGAAGCTTTCTTT.

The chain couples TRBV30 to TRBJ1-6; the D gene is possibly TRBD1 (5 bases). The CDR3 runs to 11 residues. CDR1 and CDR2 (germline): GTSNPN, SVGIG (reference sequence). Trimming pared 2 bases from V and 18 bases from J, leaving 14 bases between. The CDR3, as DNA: TGTGCCTGGAGTTGGGGCGGCCTCCACCACTTT. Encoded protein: CAWSWGGLHHF.

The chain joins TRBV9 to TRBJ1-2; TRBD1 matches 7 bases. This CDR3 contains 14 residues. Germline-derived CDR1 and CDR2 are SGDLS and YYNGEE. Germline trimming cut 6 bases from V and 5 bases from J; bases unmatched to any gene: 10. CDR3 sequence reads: CASTPSGGPYGYTF. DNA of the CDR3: TGTGCCAGCACCCCATCAGGGGGTCCGTATGGCTACACCTTC.

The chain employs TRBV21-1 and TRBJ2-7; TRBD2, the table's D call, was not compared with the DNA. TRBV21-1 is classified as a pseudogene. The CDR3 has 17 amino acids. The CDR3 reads CARITYSMTCLPYEQYF. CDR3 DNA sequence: TGTGCCAGGATCACTTACTCGATGACTTGCCTCCCCTACGAGCAGTACTTC.

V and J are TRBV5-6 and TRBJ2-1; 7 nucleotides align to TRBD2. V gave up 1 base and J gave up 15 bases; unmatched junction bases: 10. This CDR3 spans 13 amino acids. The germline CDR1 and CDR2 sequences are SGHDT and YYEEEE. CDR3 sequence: CASSLPQGGSGFF. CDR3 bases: TGTGCCAGCAGCTTGCCCCAGGGAGGGAGCGGGTTCTTC.

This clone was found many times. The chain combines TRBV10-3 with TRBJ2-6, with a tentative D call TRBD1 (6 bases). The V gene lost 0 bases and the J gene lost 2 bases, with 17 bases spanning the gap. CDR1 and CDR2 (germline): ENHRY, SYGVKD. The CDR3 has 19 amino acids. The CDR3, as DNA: TGTGCCATCAGTGAGTCGTGGGCCAGCAGGGGTGCTGGGGCCAACGTCCTGACTTTC. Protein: CAISESWASRGAGANVLTF.

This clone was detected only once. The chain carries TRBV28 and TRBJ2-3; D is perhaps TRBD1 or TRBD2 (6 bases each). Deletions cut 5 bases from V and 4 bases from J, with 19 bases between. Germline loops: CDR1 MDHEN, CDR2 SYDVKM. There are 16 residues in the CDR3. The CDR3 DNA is TGTGCCAGCAGTCCTGAGAGGAGGGACACCGCAGATACGCAGTATTTT. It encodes CASSPERRDTADTQYF.

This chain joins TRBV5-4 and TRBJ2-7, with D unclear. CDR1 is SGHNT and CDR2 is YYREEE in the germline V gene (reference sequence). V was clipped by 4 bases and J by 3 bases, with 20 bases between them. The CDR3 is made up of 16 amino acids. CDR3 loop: CASSRLVSANFYEQYF. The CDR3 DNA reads TGTGCCAGCAGCCGGTTGGTATCGGCGAACTTCTACGAGCAGTACTTC.

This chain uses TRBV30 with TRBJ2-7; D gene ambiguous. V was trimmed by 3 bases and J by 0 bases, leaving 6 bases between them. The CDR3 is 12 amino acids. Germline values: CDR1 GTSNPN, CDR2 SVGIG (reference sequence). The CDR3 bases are TGTGCCTGGAGCCCTCGCTCCTACGAGCAGTACTTC. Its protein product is CAWSPRSYEQYF.

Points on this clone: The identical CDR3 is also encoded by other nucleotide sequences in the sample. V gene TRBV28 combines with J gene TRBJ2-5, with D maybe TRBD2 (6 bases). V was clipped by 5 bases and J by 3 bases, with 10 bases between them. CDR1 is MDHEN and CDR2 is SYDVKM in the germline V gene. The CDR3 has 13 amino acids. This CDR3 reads CASSPGTEETQYF. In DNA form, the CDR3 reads TGTGCCAGCAGTCCCGGGACTGAAGAGACCCAGTACTTC.